Listed below are T cell receptor beta chains from one sample, sequenced in a study of T cells in Graves' hyperthyroidism and ophthalmopathy. In TCRdb, the multiplex PCR reads were re-called with MiXCR into one record per CDR3 protein. This sample yields a few hundred thousand distinct CDR3 sequences, of which roughly 13% are seen a single time; around 9.2% belongs to the top ten. The sequenced sample consisted of blood. All receptors derive from a young woman with Graves' hyperthyroidism. Each CDR3 is given without its conserved first and last residue. Each record gives: D gene, J gene, V gene, CDR3 protein. D genes are given only for firm matches.

NA TRBJ2-7 TRBV6-1 ASNEGGDEQY
TRBD2 TRBJ2-3 TRBV2 ASSAPGLAGGSSTDTQY
TRBD1 TRBJ1-2 TRBV28 ASSLRRLGTGDDT
TRBD2 TRBJ2-3 TRBV29-1 SVLGLADTDTQY
NA TRBJ1-6 TRBV12-3/TRBV12-4 ASTSGIHNSPLH
TRBD1 TRBJ1-2 TRBV14 ASSQATGVDYGYT
NA TRBJ1-2 TRBV29-1 SVDQTGTYGYT
NA TRBJ2-5 TRBV28 ASTPPSVGETQY
NA TRBJ2-2 TRBV7-2 ASLGGTNTGELF
NA TRBJ2-2 TRBV5-1 ASSPDGNTGELF
TRBD2 TRBJ2-4 TRBV5-1 ASSSKTSGGPLAKNIQY
TRBD2 TRBJ2-7 TRBV11-2 ASSPTLAGPFYEQY
TRBD2 TRBJ2-1 TRBV27 ASQAGLASNEQF
TRBD1 TRBJ2-7 TRBV6-2/TRBV6-3 ASSHDRDREAYEQY
NA TRBJ1-5 TRBV28 ASSLEVQPQH
NA TRBJ1-5 TRBV6-1 ASSSQATSYSNQPQH
NA TRBJ2-7 TRBV6-1 ASSEGVNEQY
TRBD1 TRBJ1-5 TRBV15 ATSLDRAVGQPQH
TRBD2 TRBJ2-7 TRBV4-1 ASSQPGLGHYEQY
NA TRBJ1-1 TRBV28 ASSSVGGAWAEAF